By frequency in the sample, the clone carrying this TCR beta chain is medium-sized (0.01 to 0.1%). The antigen is not known. The data are from a study of T and B cells in COVID-19 patients. Study at large: The recovered cohort's median age was roughly 31 years, versus approximately 63 years in active infection.

BIOMED2 TRB-A/B primer pools were used in multiplex TRB PCR. TCRdb used MiXCR to reprocess the multiplex PCR reads, holding one entry per CDR3 protein. The data show over 8,000 distinct CDR3 sequences, about two fifths seen once. Blood genomic DNA input for TRB amplification was roughly 230-550 ng. Study observations and caveats: Patients with COVID-19 reportedly showed strongly skewed T cell receptor beta variable and joining gene usage. No sequencing was yet done of CD4+, regulatory or CD8+ subsets, or of SARS-CoV-2-responsive or tetramer+ sorted cells.

This CDR3 spans 14 amino acids. Germline-derived CDR1 and CDR2 are SQVTM and ANQGSEA. J lost 3 bases, V lost 4 bases, and 4 bases had no gene match. This clonotype originated in a human donor with active COVID-19. The sample was blood. This chain links TRBV29-1 with TRBJ2-1; TRBD2 aligns across 9 bases. The CDR3 region has the DNA TGCAGCGTTGCGGGACTAGCTCTCTACAATGAGCAGTTCTTC. The encoded protein is CSVAGLALYNEQFF.